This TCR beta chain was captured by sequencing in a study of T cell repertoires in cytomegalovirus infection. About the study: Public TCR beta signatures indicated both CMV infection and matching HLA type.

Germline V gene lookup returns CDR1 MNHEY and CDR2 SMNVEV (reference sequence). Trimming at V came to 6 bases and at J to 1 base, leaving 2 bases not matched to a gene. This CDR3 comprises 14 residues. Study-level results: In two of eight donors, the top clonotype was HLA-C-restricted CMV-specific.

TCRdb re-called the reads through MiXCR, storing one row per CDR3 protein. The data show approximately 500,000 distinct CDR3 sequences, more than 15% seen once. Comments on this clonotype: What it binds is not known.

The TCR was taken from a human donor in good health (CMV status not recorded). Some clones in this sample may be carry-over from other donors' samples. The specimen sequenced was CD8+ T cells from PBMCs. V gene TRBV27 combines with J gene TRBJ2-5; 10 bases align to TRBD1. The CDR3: CASRDRGFQETQYF. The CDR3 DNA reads TGTGCCAGCAGGGACAGGGGGTTCCAAGAGACCCAGTACTTC.